This TCR beta chain was recorded in a study of CD8 T cells in ankylosing spondylitis. The study, taken as a whole, reports: There were earlier reports of some motif variants in reactive arthritis synovial fluid and blood. A motif of fewer than ten highly homologous TCR beta variants was seen as apparently characteristic of ankylosing spondylitis blood. As reported, disease-linked clones showed significant enrichment in matched ankylosing spondylitis synovial fluid. Disease-linked clones proved CD8+ and comparatively uncommon in peripheral blood.

The CDR3 spans 14 residues. Deletions cut 4 bases from V and 3 bases from J, with 10 bases between. Germline V CDR1 and CDR2: GTSNPN, SVGIG (reference sequence). As regards this clonotype: Its antigen is unknown.

Each TCR beta library was made by quantitative 5'-RACE that incorporated molecular barcodes. MiXCR was run by TCRdb on the 5' RACE reads, yielding one entry per CDR3 protein. The data contain around 890,000 distinct CDR3 sequences, about 11% of them singletons. The sequence was obtained from a male donor with ankylosing spondylitis. The V gene is TRBV30, the J gene TRBJ2-6; D may be TRBD2 (6 bases). Input material: blood, either unsorted or a sorted T cell fraction (not recorded which). CDR3 sequence (DNA): TGTGCCTGGACGGGAGATGGTGGGGCCAACGTCCTGACTTTC. Its protein is CAWTGDGGANVLTF.